This T cell receptor beta chain was recovered during a study of identical twins. This clonotype has more than one count but fewer than ten. TCRdb fed the 5' RACE reads into MiXCR, producing one record per CDR3 protein. The table lists 310,000 or so distinct CDR3 sequences, under 9% of them singletons, with around 2.1% in the top ten. The CDR3 loop spans 15 amino acids. Germline lookup yields CDR1 MRHNA and CDR2 SNTAGT. The trim removed 2 bases at V and 2 bases at J, leaving 5 bases unmatched. These records were also assigned to another study, of yellow fever vaccine responses in identical twins.

Material for sequencing was memory (CD45RO+) T cells sorted from blood. This clonotype was obtained from a woman between 18 and 29 years old in good health. The chain links TRBV6-4 to TRBJ2-5; 7 bases agree with TRBD2. CDR3 bases: TGTGCCAGCAGTGACAGGGCGGGGGAACAAGAGACCCAGTACTTC. Translation: CASSDRAGEQETQYF.